Below are 32 T cell receptor beta chains sequenced from a single sample in a study of TIL therapy for anti-PD-1-resistant metastatic lung cancer. The immunoSEQ assay was v3. The repertoire was sequenced with immunoSEQ multiplex PCR; TCRdb's copy has only in-frame clones and lacks some. This table has approximately 12,000 clones, approximately 80% appearing once. Time point of the sample: pre-treatment sample, taken before nivolumab and TIL therapy. The sample consisted of blood, taken at baseline. The receptors were sampled from a person aged 25-85 years with non-small cell lung cancer.

The chain combines TRBV5-1 with TRBJ2-7; D is uncertain. Between the trimmed V and J ends, which lost 1 base and 3 bases, there was a span of 14 bases. CDR1 and CDR2 from the germline V gene are SGHRS and YFSETQ. CDR3 length: 15 amino acids. CDR3 amino acids: CASSLFQAFDYEQYF. The DNA of the CDR3 is TGCGCCAGCAGCTTGTTTCAGGCTTTTGACTACGAGCAGTACTTC.

This chain connects TRBV18 to TRBJ1-1, with TRBD1 identical over 9 bases. Looked up from germline, CDR1 is KGHSH and CDR2 is LQKENI. The CDR3 runs 15 residues. Unmatched junction bases numbered 6, after V lost 3 bases and J lost 4 bases. The DNA of the CDR3 is TGTGCCAGCTCACCGGGACAGGGAGGAGGCACTGAAGCTTTCTTT. This translates into CASSPGQGGGTEAFF.

The J gene is TRBJ2-6, the V gene TRBV5-6; 12 bases are shared with TRBD1. This CDR3 is 18 amino acids long. The V segment lost 0 bases and the J segment 4 bases; nucleotides outside the gene matches: 5. Germline V gene sequence: CDR1 SGHDT, CDR2 YYEEEE. CDR3 in amino acids: CASSLAGQGASGANVLTF. In nucleotides, the CDR3 is TGTGCCAGCAGCTTGGCGGGACAGGGGGCGTCCGGGGCCAACGTCCTGACTTTC.

V is TRBV7-6 and J is TRBJ2-5; D is unresolved. With the DNA end fitting TRBJ2-7 better, the J assignment may be wrong. The germline CDR1 and CDR2 sequences are SGHVS and FNYEAQ. This CDR3 is 12 amino acids long. The DNA of the CDR3 is TGTGCCAGCAGCTTATTTGACAACGAGCAGTACTTC. Its translation: CASSLFDNEQYF.

The chain employs TRBV6-4 and TRBJ2-1, with 9 positions matching TRBD2. Losses at the gene ends were 0 bases for V and 2 bases for J; bases not matched to a gene: 2. This CDR3 is built from 16 residues. Germline CDR1 is MRHNA and CDR2 is SNTAGT. The CDR3 here is CASSDSAGGPYNEQFF. CDR3 bases: TGTGCCAGCAGTGACTCGGCGGGAGGGCCCTACAATGAGCAGTTCTTC.

The rearrangement links TRBV29-1 to TRBJ2-5; possibly TRBD1 or TRBD2 for D (5 bases each). The last part of the DNA fits TRBJ2-7 better; the J call may be wrong. The length of the CDR3 is 15 residues. The germline CDR1 and CDR2 sequences are SQVTM and ANQGSEA. The chain's CDR3 is CSAFPSGLETYEQYF. The CDR3 DNA reads TGCAGCGCATTCCCATCGGGGCTAGAAACCTACGAGCAGTACTTC.

V usage is TRBV19 and J usage is TRBJ1-1; tentatively, D is TRBD1 (6 bases). Trimming removed 4 bases at V and 4 bases at J, with 10 bases between. This CDR3 has 13 amino acids. CDR1 is LNHDA and CDR2 is SQIVND in the germline V gene (reference sequence). The CDR3 bases are TGTGCCAGTAGTAATACAGGGAGCACTGAAGCTTTCTTT. As protein: CASSNTGSTEAFF. Full variable domain (remainder filled in from reference TRBV19 and TRBJ1-1): DGGITQSPKYLFRKEGQNVTLSCEQNLNHDAMYWYRQDPGQGLRLIYYSQIVNDFQKGDIAEGYSVSREKKESFPLTVTSAQKNPTAFYLCASSNTGSTEAFFGQGTRLTVV.

The chain couples TRBV5-6 to TRBJ2-3; 8 bases agree with TRBD1. Trimming cost V 4 bases and J 2 bases; bases outside gene matches: 12. CDR3 length: 17 amino acids. Germline-derived CDR1 and CDR2 are SGHDT and YYEEEE. The CDR3 is CASSRPGTGLFTDTQYF. The CDR3 DNA sequence: TGTGCCAGCAGCCGTCCCGGGACAGGACTTTTCACAGATACGCAGTATTTT. Looking up the rest from reference TRBV5-6 and TRBJ2-3 gives the full variable domain: DAGVTQSPTHLIKTRGQQVTLRCSPKSGHDTVSWYQQALGQGPQFIFQYYEEEERQRGNFPDRFSGHQFPNYSSELNVNALLLGDSALYLCASSRPGTGLFTDTQYFGPGTRLTVL.

The chain employs TRBV6-5 and TRBJ1-1; TRBD1 might be the D (6 bases). The CDR3 sequence is 16 residues long. V lost 4 bases and J 1 base, leaving 16 bases between the germline ends. CDR1 and CDR2 from the germline V gene are MNHEY and SVGAGI. The CDR3 sequence: CASSWGLRGRNTEAFF. CDR3 nucleotides: TGTGCCAGCAGTTGGGGTTTAAGGGGGAGGAACACTGAAGCTTTCTTT.

The gene calls are TRBV5-8 and TRBJ2-7; TRBD2 aligns across 13 bases. Trimming at V came to 0 bases and at J to 3 bases, leaving 12 bases not matched to a gene. Looked up from germline, CDR1 is SGHTS and CDR2 is YDEGEE. This CDR3 contains 19 residues. The DNA of the CDR3 is TGTGCCAGCAGCTTGGTCTCTGGACTAGCGGGAGAAGCGTACTACGAGCAGTACTTC. It translates to CASSLVSGLAGEAYYEQYF.

The rearrangement uses TRBV4-3 and TRBJ1-3; perhaps TRBD1 as D (5 bases). This CDR3 comprises 16 residues. CDR1 LGHNA and CDR2 YSLEER come from the germline V gene. V gave up 0 bases and J gave up 8 bases, with 17 bases separating them. The CDR3 coding sequence is TGCGCCAGCAGCCAAGATACGGCGGGGCCAGGAGACACCATATATTTT. Residues: CASSQDTAGPGDTIYF.

The chain employs TRBV2 and TRBJ1-1, with a tentative D call TRBD1 (6 bases). This CDR3 has 17 amino acids. The V gene's germline CDR1 is SNHLY and CDR2 FYNNEI. V lost 7 bases, J lost 1 base, and 22 bases lay in between. The CDR3 reads CASIGRGDTLSNTEAFF. The CDR3 region has the DNA TGTGCCAGCATCGGAAGGGGGGATACCCTATCGAACACTGAAGCTTTCTTT.

This chain connects TRBV5-8 to TRBJ1-5; 7 positions agree with TRBD1. Germline CDR1 SGHTS, CDR2 YDEGEE. The junction had 4 bases not matched to a gene; V was cut back by 4 bases and J by 0 bases. The CDR3 consists of 15 residues. This CDR3 reads CASSRGTVSNQPQHF. CDR3 nucleotide sequence: TGTGCCAGCAGCAGGGGGACAGTTAGCAATCAGCCCCAGCATTTT.

The chain couples TRBV18 to TRBJ2-5; TRBD1 aligns across 7 bases. V gave up 1 base and J gave up 1 base; unmatched junction bases: 6. The V gene's germline CDR1 is KGHSH and CDR2 LQKENI. The CDR3 length is 16 residues. CDR3 loop: CASSPLAGGAQETQYF. CDR3 coding DNA: TGTGCCAGCTCACCACTCGCAGGGGGTGCCCAAGAGACCCAGTACTTC.

This chain uses TRBV4-3 with TRBJ1-3; D uncertain. The CDR3 runs to 13 residues. The germline V gene encodes CDR1 LGHNA and CDR2 YSLEER. The V end lost 1 base, the J end lost 11 bases, and 12 bases lay between the germline ends. CDR3 sequence: CASSQVNEKPIYF. DNA for the CDR3: TGCGCCAGCAGCCAAGTCAATGAAAAACCCATATATTTT.

The chain couples TRBV7-3 to TRBJ2-1, with 8 bases matching TRBD1. The J segment lost 13 bases and the V segment lost 5 bases, leaving 7 bases of the junction unmatched. The CDR3 is 12 residues long. Germline CDR1 is SGHTA and CDR2 is FQGTGA. The CDR3 sequence is CASSPGTGHQFF. The CDR3 DNA reads as TGTGCCAGCAGCCCCGGGACAGGACATCAGTTCTTC.

V gene TRBV4-3 combines with J gene TRBJ1-2; maybe TRBD1 (5 bases). The CDR3 loop spans 16 amino acids. Germline CDR1 LGHNA, CDR2 YSLEER. Trimming took 0 bases from V and 6 from J, leaving 17 bases between them. CDR3 residues: CASSQDGSAGWDGYTF. CDR3 nucleotides: TGCGCCAGCAGCCAAGATGGGTCGGCAGGGTGGGATGGCTACACCTTC.

This clone has just a few counts. The genes are TRBV4-3 and TRBJ2-2; D is uncertain. Germline V gene lookup returns CDR1 LGHNA and CDR2 YSLEER. The CDR3 sequence is 14 residues long. V was pared by 2 bases and J by 8 bases, with 12 bases between. CDR3 protein: CASSQSWSPGELFF. DNA for the CDR3: TGCGCCAGCAGCCAATCTTGGAGTCCGGGGGAGCTGTTTTTT.

J is TRBJ2-5 and V is TRBV27, with D unclear. Trimming removed 3 bases from V and 1 base from J, with 9 bases in between. Per the germline V gene, CDR1 is MNHEY and CDR2 is SMNVEV (reference sequence). The CDR3 has 14 residues. The CDR3 here is CASSFVDSQETQYF. In DNA, the CDR3 is TGTGCCAGCAGTTTCGTTGACTCCCAAGAGACCCAGTACTTC.

The rearrangement joins TRBV7-9 to TRBJ2-3, with TRBD2 identical over 13 bases. Germline loops: CDR1 SEHNR, CDR2 FQNEAQ (reference sequence). V lost 5 bases, J lost 2 bases, and 4 bases stayed unmatched. The CDR3 loop spans 16 amino acids. CDR3 residues: CASSQGTSGATDTQYF. For the CDR3, the DNA is TGTGCCAGCAGCCAGGGGACTAGCGGGGCCACAGATACGCAGTATTTT.

V is TRBV29-1 and J is TRBJ1-1, with D possibly matching TRBD1 (5 bases). Germline V gives CDR1 SQVTM, CDR2 ANQGSEA. There are 15 residues in the CDR3. Trimming shortened V by 3 bases and J by 3 bases, and 17 bases separated the two germline ends. The CDR3 is CSVDLGTLWDTEAFF. In DNA form, the CDR3 reads TGCAGCGTTGACCTGGGGACCCTTTGGGACACTGAAGCTTTCTTT.

V usage is TRBV19 and J usage is TRBJ2-2; TRBD1 matches 9 bases. The V and J ends lost 4 bases and 6 bases, in that order; junction bases with no gene match: 6. CDR3 length: 15 amino acids. Germline V CDR1 and CDR2: LNHDA, SQIVND (reference sequence). CDR3 nucleotide sequence: TGTGCCAGTAGTACCGGGACAGGGAGAGCCGGGGAGCTGTTTTTT. It translates to CASSTGTGRAGELFF. Full variable domain (outside the CDR3, taken from reference TRBV19 and TRBJ2-2): DGGITQSPKYLFRKEGQNVTLSCEQNLNHDAMYWYRQDPGQGLRLIYYSQIVNDFQKGDIAEGYSVSREKKESFPLTVTSAQKNPTAFYLCASSTGTGRAGELFFGEGSRLTVL.

The rearrangement uses TRBV19 and TRBJ2-2; 16 bases map to TRBD2. The V segment lost 3 bases and the J segment 3 bases; nucleotides outside the gene matches: 10. Germline V gene data show CDR1 as LNHDA and CDR2 as SQIVND (reference sequence). The CDR3 sequence is 20 residues long. CDR3: CASSIRGLAGGPWDTGELFF. CDR3 in DNA: TGTGCCAGTAGTATCAGGGGACTAGCGGGAGGGCCGTGGGACACCGGGGAGCTGTTTTTT. The full variable domain, rest sourced from reference TRBV19 and TRBJ2-2, is DGGITQSPKYLFRKEGQNVTLSCEQNLNHDAMYWYRQDPGQGLRLIYYSQIVNDFQKGDIAEGYSVSREKKESFPLTVTSAQKNPTAFYLCASSIRGLAGGPWDTGELFFGEGSRLTVL.

The gene calls are TRBV5-1 and TRBJ1-2; unclear D gene. V was cut by 3 bases and J by 0 bases, with 15 bases left in between. Germline V gene lookup returns CDR1 SGHRS and CDR2 YFSETQ. This CDR3 is built from 16 residues. The CDR3 DNA is TGCGCCAGCAGCTCGCCGGCCGGCAGACCTAACTATGGCTACACCTTC. It translates to CASSSPAGRPNYGYTF.

The chain has TRBV19 and TRBJ2-5, with D unclear. This CDR3 contains 13 residues. Germline loops: CDR1 LNHDA, CDR2 SQIVND (reference sequence). The V and J ends lost 5 bases and 2 bases respectively, with 9 bases between them. The CDR3 loop reads CASSLGSQETQYF. CDR3 bases: TGTGCCAGTAGTCTCGGGTCTCAAGAGACCCAGTACTTC.

The table lists this clone with a count of one. This chain uses TRBV6-5 with TRBJ2-7, with TRBD1 identical over 9 bases. Germline lookup yields CDR1 MNHEY and CDR2 SVGAGI. The V and J ends lost 3 bases and 6 bases, in that order; junction bases with no gene match: 3. This CDR3 is built from 13 residues. The CDR3 DNA reads TGTGCCAGCAGTTATGGACAGGGGATCGAGCAGTACTTC. It encodes CASSYGQGIEQYF.

The V and J genes are TRBV10-3 and TRBJ1-1, with D perhaps matching TRBD1 (5 bases). V gave up 4 bases and J gave up 6 bases, with 9 bases separating them. This CDR3 comprises 12 residues. Germline V lookup: CDR1 ENHRY, CDR2 SYGVKD. This chain's CDR3 is CAISGDGSEAFF. CDR3 DNA sequence: TGTGCCATCAGTGGGGACGGCTCTGAAGCTTTCTTT.

This clone came up a few times. The genes are TRBV30 and TRBJ1-5; 7 bases agree with TRBD1. V dropped 3 bases and J dropped 4; count of bases not matched to a gene: 6. The CDR3 runs 14 residues. Looked up from germline, CDR1 is GTSNPN and CDR2 is SVGIG (reference sequence). CDR3 residues: CAWSRGQSNQPQHF. The CDR3 DNA reads as TGTGCCTGGAGCCGGGGACAGTCGAATCAGCCCCAGCATTTT.

This chain connects TRBV7-9 to TRBJ2-7; 8 positions match TRBD2. The V gene end was trimmed by 5 bases and the J gene end by 3 bases; junction bases not matched to a gene: 18. This CDR3 is built from 18 residues. CDR1 is SEHNR and CDR2 is FQNEAQ in the germline V gene (reference sequence). As DNA, the CDR3 is TGTGCCAGCAGCCGGAACCCCCTCTCTGCGGGAGGACACTACGAGCAGTACTTC. It codes for CASSRNPLSAGGHYEQYF.

The chain is built from TRBV7-6 and TRBJ2-7, with TRBD1 matching over 8 bases. Germline values: CDR1 SGHVS, CDR2 FNYEAQ. CDR3 length: 16 amino acids. With V trimmed by 5 bases and J by 2 bases, 11 bases remained unmatched. This CDR3 is CASSPKTGDHAYEQYF. CDR3 bases: TGTGCCAGCAGCCCCAAGACAGGGGACCACGCCTACGAGCAGTACTTC.

This chain joins TRBV29-1 and TRBJ1-1, with TRBD1 identical over 8 bases. This CDR3 is built from 13 residues. CDR1 SQVTM and CDR2 ANQGSEA come from the germline V gene. Unmatched junction bases numbered 5, after V lost 8 bases and J lost 0 bases. The CDR3 nucleotides are TGCAGCCCTTGGGACAGGATGAACACTGAAGCTTTCTTT. It is translated as CSPWDRMNTEAFF. Variable domain in full (rest from reference TRBV29-1 and TRBJ1-1): SAVISQKPSRDICQRGTSLTIQCQVDSQVTMMFWYRQQPGQSLTLIATANQGSEATYESGFVIDKFPISRPNLTFSTLTVSNMSPEDSSIYLCSPWDRMNTEAFFGQGTRLTVV.

The chain combines TRBV7-2 with TRBJ2-3, with a weak D call TRBD2 (7 bases). Trimming shortened V by 5 bases and J by 6 bases, and 21 bases separated the two germline ends. Germline lookup yields CDR1 SGHTA and CDR2 FQGNSA. This CDR3 region has 16 residues. CDR3 bases: TGTGCCAGCAGCCCGCGTAATGACAGGCGGGGGGATACGCAGTATTTT. This sequence encodes CASSPRNDRRGDTQYF.